This TCR beta chain is drawn from a study of blood T cell repertoires in COVID-19. Study-wide background: The cDNA or gDNA used as material had been derived from T cells, B-cell-depleted T cells, or PBMCs.

The CDR3 sequence is 13 residues long. In germline, CDR1 is SNHLY, CDR2 FYNNEI. Trimming pared 5 bases from V and 6 bases from J, leaving 13 bases between. How the authors handled the data: Amplified reference gene primers provided the basis for estimating nucleated cell counts. Profiling relied on immunoSEQ multiplex PCR, and the TCRdb table lists in-frame clones only, not all of them. V, J and clone size reflect that table, while D and trimming were determined from the DNA. The table has tens of thousands of clones, roughly nine tenths seen once. Material for sequencing was peripheral blood. This clonotype was obtained from a woman aged 80 or over with active or convalescent COVID-19. The gene calls are TRBV2 and TRBJ1-1; D call uncertain. CDR3 sequence (DNA): TGTGCCAGCAGTCGCTGGAGGGATGCTGAAGCTTTCTTT. The encoded protein is CASSRWRDAEAFF. The whole variable domain, filled in from reference TRBV2 and TRBJ1-1, reads EPEVTQTPSHQVTQMGQEVILRCVPISNHLYFYWYRQILGQKVEFLVSFYNNEISEKSEIFDDQFSVERPDGSNFTLKIRSTKLEDSAMYFCASSRWRDAEAFFGQGTRLTVV.